The source of this TCR beta chain is a study of circulating and synovial CD4+ cells in juvenile arthritis. V trimming: 0 bases; J trimming: 4 bases; junction bases outside the gene matches: 10. CDR3 length equals 17 residues. Looked up from germline, CDR1 is SGHRS and CDR2 is YFSETQ. Study conclusions and caveats: CPL versus bulk CD4 samples: T cell genome counts differed by at least an order of magnitude.

Method: immunoSEQ multiplex PCR; TCRdb's copy keeps in-frame clones and lacks some. Among about 34,000 clones listed, 95% to 96% were seen once. On this clone itself: Antigen unknown.

The genes are TRBV5-1 and TRBJ1-1; 9 nucleotides match TRBD1. What was sequenced was CD4+ T cells from blood. This receptor was identified in a human donor with juvenile idiopathic arthritis. The CDR3 sequence: CASSLGGQGRIGTEAFF. The CDR3 DNA is TGCGCCAGCAGCTTGGGGGGACAGGGAAGGATTGGCACTGAAGCTTTCTTT.